The next 16 T cell receptor beta chains were all read from a single sample in a study of identical twins. TCRdb reprocessed the 5' RACE reads with MiXCR, giving one entry per CDR3 protein. The sample yields 200,000 to 250,000 distinct CDR3 sequences, under 10% seen once. The same sample was also used in a study of yellow fever vaccine responses in identical twins.

Sequencing was carried out using memory (CD45RO+) T cells sorted from blood. These receptors came from a woman under 30 in good health.

In its sample, this clonotype was seen a few times. The rearrangement joins TRBV24-1 to TRBJ2-4; D possibly matches TRBD1 or TRBD2 (5 bases each). This CDR3 is 15 amino acids long. V was clipped by 4 bases and J by 0 bases, with 9 bases between them. From germline, CDR1 is KGHDR and CDR2 SFDVKD. CDR3 nucleotides: TGTGCCACCAGTGAGGCCGGGACAGCCAAAAACATTCAGTACTTC. Protein sequence: CATSEAGTAKNIQYF.

The chain couples TRBV7-6 to TRBJ2-5, with 11 bases identical to TRBD2. The J segment lost 5 bases and the V segment lost 5 bases, leaving 16 bases of the junction unmatched. Looked up from germline, CDR1 is SGHVS and CDR2 is FNYEAQ. This CDR3 spans 18 amino acids. CDR3 in amino acids: CASSKLPDSGRAGETQYF. DNA of the CDR3: TGTGCCAGCAGCAAACTCCCTGATAGCGGGAGGGCCGGGGAGACCCAGTACTTC.

CDR3 residues: CSAGAPGNTEAFF. The DNA for the CDR3 is TGCAGTGCTGGGGCCCCGGGGAACACTGAAGCTTTCTTT. This sequence joins TRBV20-1 and TRBJ1-1; D is perhaps TRBD1 (5 bases). CDR1 is DFQATT and CDR2 is SNEGSKA in the germline V gene (reference sequence). This CDR3 has 13 residues. Trimming took off 5 bases at V and 1 base at J, with 11 bases between the two ends.

This clonotype appeared many times. CDR3 in DNA: TGCGCCAGCAGCTTGGCTAGCGGGAGGCTCTCCTACGAGCAGTACTTC. It codes for CASSLASGRLSYEQYF. The genes are TRBV5-1 and TRBJ2-7; 11 bases match TRBD2. CDR1 is SGHRS, CDR2 YFSETQ, per germline. The CDR3 runs 16 residues. The ends lost 0 bases at V and 0 bases at J; junction bases unmatched: 2.

This chain connects TRBV7-2 to TRBJ2-4; tentative D call: TRBD1 (5 bases). The V end was cut by 1 base, the J end by 6 bases, with 10 bases between. CDR1 and CDR2 (germline): SGHTA, FQGNSA. There are 14 residues in the CDR3. The CDR3 here is CASSLEGLGNIQYF. Written as DNA, the CDR3 is TGTGCCAGCAGCTTAGAGGGGCTCGGAAACATTCAGTACTTC. Full variable domain (outside the CDR3, taken from reference TRBV7-2 and TRBJ2-4): GAGVSQSPSNKVTEKGKDVELRCDPISGHTALYWYRQSLGQGLEFLIYFQGNSAPDKSGLPSDRFSAERTGGSVSTLTIQRTQQEDSAVYLCASSLEGLGNIQYFGAGTRLSVL.

The chain carries TRBV19 and TRBJ2-1, with D perhaps TRBD2 (5 bases). The CDR3 has 14 residues. CDR1 is LNHDA and CDR2 is SQIVND in the germline V gene (reference sequence). Trimming took off 5 bases at V and 5 bases at J, with 13 bases between the two ends. As DNA, the CDR3 is TGTGCCAGTAGTCGGTCTAGCAGAAACAATGAGCAGTTCTTC. Its translation is CASSRSSRNNEQFF.

This clonotype was recorded many times. CDR3 protein: CASSLGQGHRDGYTF. DNA of the CDR3: TGCGCCAGCAGCTTAGGACAGGGACACAGAGATGGCTACACCTTC. The J gene is TRBJ1-2, the V gene TRBV5-1; 8 bases align to TRBD1. The CDR3 consists of 15 residues. Germline CDR1 and CDR2: SGHRS and YFSETQ. V shed 2 bases, J shed 6 bases, and the junction held 9 bases outside the gene matches.

This clonotype was detected a few times. This sequence joins TRBV7-3 and TRBJ2-3; D could derive from TRBD1 or TRBD2 (5 bases each). The CDR3 extends over 17 amino acids. V lost 2 bases to trimming and J lost 0 bases, with 15 bases between them. From germline, CDR1 is SGHTA and CDR2 FQGTGA. The CDR3 sequence: CASSLWGMGASTDTQYF. The CDR3 DNA reads as TGTGCCAGCAGCTTATGGGGCATGGGAGCTAGCACAGATACGCAGTATTTT.

This clonotype was counted many times. The rearrangement joins TRBV5-6 to TRBJ1-4; 11 bases line up with TRBD1. The V and J ends lost 3 bases and 6 bases, in that order; junction bases with no gene match: 4. Germline loops: CDR1 SGHDT, CDR2 YYEEEE. The CDR3 has 15 residues. CDR3 sequence reads: CASSWDRGGDEKLFF. CDR3 coding DNA: TGTGCCAGCAGCTGGGACAGGGGGGGAGATGAAAAACTGTTTTTT.

About this clonotype: An end of the junction differs from the germline gene, which may be a read error. V gene TRBV29-1 combines with J gene TRBJ2-3, with D unresolved. The CDR3 loop spans 12 amino acids. In germline, CDR1 is SQVTM, CDR2 ANQGSEA. CDR3 in DNA: TGCAGCGGAAGGAGTACCACAGATGCGCAGTATTTT. Translating gives CSGRSTTDAQYF.

The V call is TRBV4-3, the J call TRBJ2-3; either TRBD1 or TRBD2 may fit D (5 bases each). The V and J ends lost 1 base and 8 bases respectively, with 7 bases between them. The germline gives CDR1 LGHNA, CDR2 YSLEER. The CDR3 has 12 amino acids. The DNA for the CDR3 is TGCGCCAGCAGCCAAGGGGACCGTACGCAGTATTTT. Translated, it gives CASSQGDRTQYF.

The V gene is TRBV20-1, the J gene TRBJ2-1; possible D gene TRBD2, 5 bases. Germline V CDR1 and CDR2: DFQATT, SNEGSKA (reference sequence). Trimming cost V 1 base and J 2 bases, with 12 bases left between them. This CDR3 is built from 15 residues. The CDR3, as DNA: TGCAGTGCTAGAGTATCGGGATCCCCCTACAATGAGCAGTTCTTC. Its translation: CSARVSGSPYNEQFF.

This rearrangement joins TRBV28 to TRBJ2-7; 7 bases align to TRBD2. The germline gives CDR1 MDHEN, CDR2 SYDVKM. The CDR3 is 13 amino acids. DNA for the CDR3: TGTGTCTCCAGCGGACTAGTAATCAGCGAGCAGTACTTC. It specifies CVSSGLVISEQYF.

In this sample, this clonotype turned up a few times. The V gene is TRBV4-2, the J gene TRBJ2-5; 10 bases match TRBD2. Germline V CDR1 and CDR2: LGHNA, YNFKEQ. The CDR3 is 16 residues long. Trimming cost V 1 base and J 2 bases; bases outside gene matches: 4. The CDR3 spells CASSQGTSGDQETQYF. The CDR3 DNA reads TGTGCCAGCAGCCAAGGAACTAGCGGGGATCAAGAGACCCAGTACTTC.

The chain recombines TRBV20-1 with TRBJ2-7; D perhaps matches TRBD2 (5 bases). This CDR3 spans 13 amino acids. V lost 1 base and J lost 9, with 16 bases in between. Germline loops: CDR1 DFQATT, CDR2 SNEGSKA (reference sequence). As DNA, the CDR3 is TGCAGTGCTAGAGCCGGACTCACTACGGCGCAGTACTTC. As protein: CSARAGLTTAQYF.

This clonotype was seen many times. The chain recombines TRBV7-9 with TRBJ1-1, with D perhaps TRBD1 (5 bases). V lost 5 bases and J lost 6, with 25 bases in between. Germline V gene data show CDR1 as SEHNR and CDR2 as FQNEAQ (reference sequence). The CDR3 sequence is 17 residues long. Here the CDR3 reads CASSPTSSWGIHPEAFF. The CDR3 DNA sequence: TGTGCCAGCAGCCCCACGTCAAGTTGGGGGATTCATCCTGAAGCTTTCTTT. The whole variable domain, filled in from reference TRBV7-9 and TRBJ1-1, reads DTGVSQNPRHKITKRGQNVTFRCDPISEHNRLYWYRQTLGQGPEFLTYFQNEAQLEKSRLLSDRFSAERPKGSFSTLEIQRTEQGDSAMYLCASSPTSSWGIHPEAFFGQGTRLTVV.